This passage covers 26 T cell receptor beta chains from one sample sequenced in a study of Graves' ophthalmopathy and Graves' hyperthyroidism. RNA transcripts were the template, and TCR beta CDR3 regions were amplified from them. Investigators did first-round RT-PCR with HTBI primers, then second-round multiplex PCR. MiXCR was run by TCRdb on the multiplex PCR reads, yielding one entry per CDR3 protein. The data show a few hundred thousand distinct CDR3 sequences, roughly 17% seen once. Sequencing used peripheral blood. These receptor sequences come from an adult woman with stable Graves' hyperthyroidism.

This clonotype was counted many times. The chain's CDR3 is CSVWTGEATEAFF. The CDR3 nucleotides are TGCAGCGTGTGGACAGGGGAGGCCACTGAAGCTTTCTTT. The chain employs TRBV29-1 and TRBJ1-1; 9 nucleotides agree with TRBD1. The CDR3 is 13 residues long. CDR1 and CDR2 from the germline V gene are SQVTM and ANQGSEA. V was pared by 6 bases and J by 4 bases, with 6 bases of the junction left unmatched. Using reference TRBV29-1 and TRBJ1-1 for the parts outside the CDR3, the full variable domain is SAVISQKPSRDICQRGTSLTIQCQVDSQVTMMFWYRQQPGQSLTLIATANQGSEATYESGFVIDKFPISRPNLTFSTLTVSNMSPEDSSIYLCSVWTGEATEAFFGQGTRLTVV.

In this sample, this clonotype turned up many times. The J gene is TRBJ1-2, the V gene TRBV14; maybe TRBD1 (5 bases). From germline, CDR1 is SGHDN and CDR2 FVKESK. This CDR3 has 13 amino acids. V lost 4 bases and J lost 7, with 13 bases in between. CDR3 amino acids: CASSPGRGAGYTF. The CDR3 DNA reads as TGTGCCAGCAGCCCAGGACGAGGGGCTGGCTACACCTTC.

The chain recombines TRBV12-3 or TRBV12-4 with TRBJ2-7; 11 bases agree with TRBD1. Losses at the gene ends were 6 bases for V and 4 bases for J; bases not matched to a gene: 11. The CDR3 runs 16 residues. This CDR3 is CASSPAGDRGVYEQYF. The CDR3 DNA reads as TGTGCCAGCAGCCCTGCAGGGGACAGGGGGGTGTACGAGCAGTACTTC.

In this sample, this clonotype turned up many times. V gene TRBV2 combines with J gene TRBJ2-2, with TRBD1 identical over 9 bases. Germline assignment: CDR1 SNHLY and CDR2 FYNNEI. Germline trimming cut 4 bases from V and 3 bases from J; bases unmatched to any gene: 3. There are 15 residues in the CDR3. Here the CDR3 reads CASSGTGGYTGELFF. The CDR3 DNA is TGTGCCAGCAGTGGTACAGGGGGCTACACCGGGGAGCTGTTTTTT.

This clonotype was picked up many times. In nucleotides, the CDR3 is TGTGCCAGCAGTAGACAGGGGGATCAGCCCCAGCATTTT. Amino acids: CASSRQGDQPQHF. The chain couples TRBV28 to TRBJ1-5; 9 positions agree with TRBD1. CDR3 length: 13 amino acids. With V trimmed by 5 bases and J by 5 bases, 1 base remained unmatched. The germline V gene encodes CDR1 MDHEN and CDR2 SYDVKM.

This clonotype was detected ten times or more. This chain connects TRBV24-1 to TRBJ1-6, with no clear D. V lost 3 bases and J lost 10, with 12 bases in between. The V gene's germline CDR1 is KGHDR and CDR2 SFDVKD. This CDR3 comprises 14 residues. CDR3 loop: CATSDPVVGSPLHF. In DNA form, the CDR3 reads TGTGCCACCAGTGATCCCGTAGTTGGGTCACCCCTCCACTTT.

This clonotype appeared many times. This rearrangement joins TRBV12-5 to TRBJ2-2; unclear D gene. The CDR3 contains 16 residues. Germline values: CDR1 LGHNT, CDR2 FRNRAP. Trimming removed 0 bases at V and 6 bases at J, with 14 bases between. The CDR3 region is CASGLVLDGFSGELFF. In nucleotides, the CDR3 is TGTGCTAGTGGTTTGGTACTTGATGGGTTTTCCGGGGAGCTGTTTTTT.

The table lists this clonotype with many counts. The chain uses TRBV4-1 and TRBJ2-5; the D gene could be TRBD1 or TRBD2 (5 bases each). This CDR3 is built from 14 residues. Germline-derived CDR1 and CDR2 are MGHRA and YSYEKL. V was cut by 2 bases and J by 6 bases, with 13 bases left in between. The CDR3: CASSQPGAEKTQYF. The CDR3 region has the DNA TGCGCCAGCAGCCAACCCGGGGCCGAGAAGACCCAGTACTTC.

This clonotype was seen at least ten times. V is TRBV7-9 and J is TRBJ2-5, with 8 nucleotides matching TRBD1. The ends lost 3 bases at V and 1 base at J; junction bases unmatched: 1. The CDR3 runs 14 residues. Germline CDR1 reads SEHNR; CDR2 reads FQNEAQ (reference sequence). Here the CDR3 DNA reads TGTGCCAGCAGCTTCGGGACAGGCCAAGAGACCCAGTACTTC. Residues: CASSFGTGQETQYF.

In this sample, this clonotype turned up many times. The chain employs TRBV11-2 and TRBJ2-7; D gene uncertain. Germline-derived CDR1 and CDR2 are SGHAT and FQNNGV. Trimming pared 0 bases from V and 2 bases from J, leaving 11 bases between. The CDR3 covers 15 residues. Here the CDR3 DNA reads TGTGCCAGCAGCTTAGAATCCCCCGTCCCCTACGAGCAGTACTTC. The encoded protein is CASSLESPVPYEQYF.

The sample holds many counts of this clonotype. V gene TRBV20-1 combines with J gene TRBJ1-1, with D possibly matching TRBD1 (6 bases). The CDR3 runs to 14 residues. Germline CDR1 DFQATT, CDR2 SNEGSKA (reference sequence). Trimming took 2 bases from V and 1 from J, leaving 11 bases between them. CDR3 sequence: CSARYGGQNTEAFF. CDR3 DNA: TGCAGTGCTAGATATGGGGGCCAGAACACTGAAGCTTTCTTT.

This clonotype came up many times. V gene TRBV6-1 combines with J gene TRBJ2-7, with D unclear. Trimming left V 8 bases short and J 6 bases short, with 11 bases between. Per germline, CDR1 MNHNS and CDR2 SASEGT. This CDR3 has 11 residues. In DNA form, the CDR3 reads TGTGCCAGCCTGGCCTTTCGCGAGCAGTACTTC. This codes for CASLAFREQYF.

Many counts were recorded for this clonotype. The rearrangement links TRBV28 to TRBJ1-2; D is unclear. Germline CDR1 and CDR2: MDHEN and SYDVKM. CDR3 length equals 13 residues. The germline V and J ends were trimmed by 6 bases and 6 bases, with 14 bases remaining between them. CDR3 DNA: TGTGCCAGCAGAAATTTTGGTGGTCATGGCTACACCTTC. Amino acids: CASRNFGGHGYTF.

This clonotype occurred many times. The chain recombines TRBV6-2 or TRBV6-3 with TRBJ2-7, with 10 bases lining up with TRBD2. Looked up from germline, CDR1 is MNHEY and CDR2 is SVGEGT. The CDR3 length is 14 residues. V was clipped by 5 bases and J by 4 bases; unmatched bases: 5. The CDR3 DNA is TGTGCCAGCAGTACGGGACTAGCGAATTACGAGCAGTACTTC. Translated, it gives CASSTGLANYEQYF.

Many counts were recorded for this clonotype. The chain has TRBV2 and TRBJ2-5; 9 nucleotides align to TRBD2. V lost 8 bases to trimming and J lost 2 bases; unmatched junction nucleotides: 6. CDR3 length: 14 amino acids. From germline, CDR1 is SNHLY and CDR2 FYNNEI. The CDR3 bases are TGTGCCAGCCAGACTAGCGGACAACAAGAGACCCAGTACTTC. This encodes CASQTSGQQETQYF. Combining the CDR3 with reference TRBV2 and TRBJ2-5 gives the whole variable domain EPEVTQTPSHQVTQMGQEVILRCVPISNHLYFYWYRQILGQKVEFLVSFYNNEISEKSEIFDDQFSVERPDGSNFTLKIRSTKLEDSAMYFCASQTSGQQETQYFGPGTRLLVL.

There are many counts of this clonotype. It may be a read error: a sequence one base away is much more abundant. This chain connects TRBV6-1 to TRBJ2-5; 8 bases are shared with TRBD1. There are 14 residues in the CDR3. CDR1 is MNHNS, CDR2 SASEGT, per germline. The junction had 6 bases not matched to a gene; V was cut back by 4 bases and J by 5 bases. The CDR3 DNA is TGTGCCAGCAGTGCCCCGACAGGGGCGGAGACCCAGTACTTC. It is translated as CASSAPTGAETQYF.

V usage is TRBV7-2 and J usage is TRBJ2-5, with D possibly TRBD1 on 5 matching bases. The CDR3 is made up of 15 amino acids. Deletions cut 3 bases from V and 2 bases from J, with 13 bases between. Germline V gives CDR1 SGHTA, CDR2 FQGNSA. The CDR3 region has the DNA TGTGCCAGCAGCTTTAAGGGGCTAGGACAAGAGACCCAGTACTTC. This translates into CASSFKGLGQETQYF. The full variable domain, its missing parts supplied by reference TRBV7-2 and TRBJ2-5, is GAGVSQSPSNKVTEKGKDVELRCDPISGHTALYWYRQSLGQGLEFLIYFQGNSAPDKSGLPSDRFSAERTGGSVSTLTIQRTQQEDSAVYLCASSFKGLGQETQYFGPGTRLLVL.

This clonotype was counted many times. V gene TRBV12-3 or TRBV12-4 combines with J gene TRBJ1-2; D not certain. This CDR3 region has 12 residues. The ends were cut back, 9 bases at V and 2 bases at J, with 10 bases in the middle. The CDR3 loop is CASRALNYGYTF. CDR3 nucleotides: TGTGCCAGTCGTGCTCTGAACTATGGCTACACCTTC.

The sample holds a few counts of this clonotype. The rearrangement uses TRBV4-2 and TRBJ2-3, with D possibly being TRBD1 or TRBD2 (5 bases each). Germline V CDR1 and CDR2: LGHNA, YNFKEQ. This CDR3 comprises 17 residues. Trimming stripped 3 bases from V and 1 base from J, with 17 bases between. The CDR3 loop is CASSHLFGGEGTDTQYF. The CDR3 DNA reads as TGTGCCAGCAGCCACCTTTTTGGGGGAGAAGGCACAGATACGCAGTATTTT.

CDR3: CAISEVGGVRNQPQHF. The CDR3 DNA reads TGTGCCATCAGTGAGGTCGGCGGGGTGCGCAATCAGCCCCAGCATTTT. The chain joins TRBV10-3 to TRBJ1-5, with D unclear. CDR3 size: 16 residues. Germline CDR1 reads ENHRY; CDR2 reads SYGVKD. Trimming removed 2 bases at V and 2 bases at J, with 13 bases between.

The table lists this clonotype with many counts. This chain connects TRBV6-5 to TRBJ2-5; D gene ambiguous. Trimming shortened V by 0 bases and J by 2 bases, and 7 bases separated the two germline ends. The germline gives CDR1 MNHEY, CDR2 SVGAGI. The CDR3 covers 14 residues. Written as DNA, the CDR3 is TGTGCCAGCAGTTACTCGAATAGGCAAGAGACCCAGTACTTC. Protein sequence: CASSYSNRQETQYF.

Ten or more counts support this clonotype. The chain is built from TRBV19 and TRBJ2-7; D is ambiguous. V shed 4 bases and J shed 5 bases, with 12 bases lying between them. The CDR3 runs to 13 residues. CDR1 LNHDA and CDR2 SQIVND come from the germline V gene (reference sequence). The CDR3 is CASSTVMRNEQYF. The DNA of the CDR3 is TGTGCCAGTAGTACTGTAATGCGAAACGAGCAGTACTTC. Together with reference TRBV19 and TRBJ2-7, the CDR3 gives the full variable domain: DGGITQSPKYLFRKEGQNVTLSCEQNLNHDAMYWYRQDPGQGLRLIYYSQIVNDFQKGDIAEGYSVSREKKESFPLTVTSAQKNPTAFYLCASSTVMRNEQYFGPGTRLTVT.

This clonotype was counted many times. This sequence joins TRBV10-3 and TRBJ2-7; TRBD1 matches 9 bases. The CDR3 has 18 residues. The V gene end was trimmed by 3 bases and the J gene end by 3 bases; junction bases not matched to a gene: 15. The germline V gene has CDR1 ENHRY and CDR2 SYGVKD. CDR3 sequence (DNA): TGTGCCATCAGTGATCCGGGTTTTGGGACAGGGACAAACTACGAGCAGTACTTC. Encoded protein: CAISDPGFGTGTNYEQYF.

In this sample, this clonotype turned up many times. V gene TRBV29-1 combines with J gene TRBJ2-5; maybe TRBD2 (7 bases). Deletions cut 3 bases from V and 5 bases from J, with 16 bases between. This CDR3 comprises 14 residues. Germline assignment: CDR1 SQVTM and CDR2 ANQGSEA. In DNA, the CDR3 is TGCAGCGTTGAGAGTCTCCGGGGGGCGGAGACCCAGTACTTC. Its protein is CSVESLRGAETQYF.

In this sample, this clonotype turned up a few times. The chain recombines TRBV29-1 with TRBJ2-5; 8 bases map to TRBD2. The trim removed 3 bases at V and 5 bases at J, leaving 11 bases unmatched. There are 15 residues in the CDR3. Germline CDR1 is SQVTM and CDR2 is ANQGSEA. The CDR3 reads CSVEKVGGVGETQYF. DNA for the CDR3: TGCAGCGTTGAGAAAGTCGGGGGGGTGGGTGAGACCCAGTACTTC.

This clonotype was observed once. The rearrangement links TRBV11-2 to TRBJ1-1; D remains unclear. CDR1 SGHAT and CDR2 FQNNGV come from the germline V gene. CDR3 length equals 14 residues. V lost 0 bases and J 9 bases, leaving 14 bases between the germline ends. As DNA, the CDR3 is TGTGCCAGCAGCTTAGATGGGCGGGCTAGTCAAGCTTTCTTT. Amino acid sequence: CASSLDGRASQAFF.